The 26 T cell receptor beta chains reported below all come from one sample, sequenced in a study of blood T cell repertoires in COVID-19. Profiled with immunoSEQ multiplex PCR; TCRdb holds only in-frame clones, not every one. The table lists some 76,000 clones, 82% of them singletons. The specimen was peripheral blood. The receptors originated from a middle-aged man with acute or convalescent COVID-19.

The chain combines TRBV5-6 with TRBJ1-5; a weak D match, TRBD1 (5 bases). The germline CDR1 and CDR2 sequences are SGHDT and YYEEEE. Trimming took off 0 bases at V and 2 bases at J, with 9 bases between the two ends. This CDR3 is built from 15 residues. CDR3 coding DNA: TGTGCCAGCAGCTTGGCAGGGAAGGGCAATCAGCCCCAGCATTTT. It codes for CASSLAGKGNQPQHF.

J is TRBJ1-5 and V is TRBV19; 7 bases line up with TRBD1. V gave up 5 bases and J gave up 0 bases; unmatched junction bases: 10. This CDR3 has 17 residues. CDR1 and CDR2 (germline): LNHDA, SQIVND (reference sequence). The DNA for the CDR3 is TGTGCCAGTAGTCTCCGGGACAGCCAATATAGCAATCAGCCCCAGCATTTT. It specifies CASSLRDSQYSNQPQHF.

The V gene is TRBV4-2, the J gene TRBJ1-2; tentative D call: TRBD1 (5 bases). Trimming pared 0 bases from V and 2 bases from J, leaving 19 bases between. Looked up from germline, CDR1 is LGHNA and CDR2 is YNFKEQ. The CDR3 has 18 residues. This CDR3 is CASSQDEVQGRRNYGYTF. The CDR3 DNA sequence: TGTGCCAGCAGCCAAGATGAGGTGCAGGGCCGACGGAACTATGGCTACACCTTC.

J is TRBJ1-2 and V is TRBV7-9, with D unclear. CDR3 size: 12 residues. Germline lookup yields CDR1 SEHNR and CDR2 FQNEAQ (reference sequence). The V and J ends lost 3 bases and 6 bases respectively, with 8 bases between them. This CDR3 reads CASSFSEDGYTF. CDR3 DNA: TGTGCCAGCAGCTTTTCAGAAGATGGCTACACCTTC. Combining the CDR3 with reference TRBV7-9 and TRBJ1-2 gives the whole variable domain DTGVSQNPRHKITKRGQNVTFRCDPISEHNRLYWYRQTLGQGPEFLTYFQNEAQLEKSRLLSDRFSAERPKGSFSTLEIQRTEQGDSAMYLCASSFSEDGYTFGSGTRLTVV.

V usage is TRBV7-2 and J usage is TRBJ1-2; D is unclear. Germline V gene data show CDR1 as SGHTA and CDR2 as FQGNSA. This CDR3 has 12 amino acids. Trimming shortened V by 5 bases and J by 6 bases, and 10 bases separated the two germline ends. This CDR3 reads CASSPYIDGYTF. CDR3 DNA: TGTGCCAGCAGCCCCTATATTGATGGCTACACCTTC.

The chain employs TRBV28 and TRBJ1-5, with D possibly matching TRBD1 (5 bases). Looked up from germline, CDR1 is MDHEN and CDR2 is SYDVKM. This CDR3 contains 12 residues. V was trimmed by 4 bases and J by 16 bases, leaving 17 bases between them. The CDR3 bases are TGTGCCAGCAGTTCCGGGACTCTACTCGGACATTTT. Protein: CASSSGTLLGHF.

The chain joins TRBV7-8 to TRBJ2-3; TRBD2 aligns across 9 bases. Germline-derived CDR1 and CDR2 are SGHVS and FQNEAQ. Trimming removed 5 bases from V and 3 bases from J; junction bases left unmatched: 3. This CDR3 is built from 14 residues. CDR3 in amino acids: CASSLLAGTDTQYF. Here the CDR3 DNA reads TGTGCCAGCAGCCTTCTAGCGGGAACAGATACGCAGTATTTT.

This chain connects TRBV5-1 to TRBJ1-3; D is possibly TRBD1 (5 bases). Germline lookup yields CDR1 SGHRS and CDR2 YFSETQ. V lost 4 bases to trimming and J lost 0 bases, with 11 bases between them. The CDR3 is 15 residues long. This CDR3 reads CASSPAGGSGNTIYF. CDR3 in DNA: TGCGCCAGCAGCCCGGCGGGGGGCTCTGGAAACACCATATATTTT.

The CDR3 nucleotides read TGTGCCACCAGTGATGGACAGGTGGAGACCCAGTACTTC. Residues: CATSDGQVETQYF. The chain joins TRBV24-1 to TRBJ2-5, with 7 nucleotides matching TRBD1. The CDR3 is 13 amino acids. The V gene end was trimmed by 3 bases and the J gene end by 5 bases; junction bases not matched to a gene: 2. The germline V gene has CDR1 KGHDR and CDR2 SFDVKD.

The chain uses TRBV6-5 and TRBJ2-1; 10 bases line up with TRBD1. Germline values: CDR1 MNHEY, CDR2 SVGAGI. With V trimmed by 6 bases and J by 6 bases, 8 bases remained unmatched. The CDR3 runs to 15 residues. CDR3 in amino acids: CASSRTGGVSNEQFF. CDR3 nucleotides: TGTGCCAGCAGCCGGACAGGGGGAGTTTCCAATGAGCAGTTCTTC.

The V gene is TRBV18, the J gene TRBJ2-2; the match to TRBD1 covers 7 bases. Looked up from germline, CDR1 is KGHSH and CDR2 is LQKENI. The trim removed 3 bases at V and 1 base at J, leaving 5 bases unmatched. The CDR3 contains 16 residues. The CDR3, as DNA: TGTGCCAGCTCACCGCCGGGACAGAGGAACACCGGGGAGCTGTTTTTT. The encoded protein is CASSPPGQRNTGELFF.

This chain connects TRBV24-1 to TRBJ2-2; 7 bases are a match to TRBD1. Looked up from germline, CDR1 is KGHDR and CDR2 is SFDVKD. With V trimmed by 3 bases and J by 5 bases, 8 bases remained unmatched. The CDR3 contains 16 residues. In DNA form, the CDR3 reads TGTGCCACCAGTGATGCGACAGGGTCGGCGACCGGGGAGCTGTTTTTT. This translates into CATSDATGSATGELFF.

The V gene is TRBV7-2, the J gene TRBJ1-2; 7 bases are a match to TRBD1. The CDR3 contains 14 residues. Per the germline V gene, CDR1 is SGHTA and CDR2 is FQGNSA. Trimming removed 4 bases from V and 8 bases from J; junction bases left unmatched: 10. The DNA for the CDR3 is TGTGCCAGCAGCTATACAAACACAGGGGAAGGCTACACCTTC. Residues: CASSYTNTGEGYTF.

The chain links TRBV10-3 to TRBJ1-1; the D gene is possibly TRBD1 (6 bases). The CDR3 covers 13 residues. Germline V gene lookup returns CDR1 ENHRY and CDR2 SYGVKD. V lost 10 bases and J 3 bases, leaving 15 bases between the germline ends. The CDR3 coding sequence is TGTGCCACCACATCAGGGGCTGACACTGAAGCTTTCTTT. It yields the protein CATTSGADTEAFF.

The chain employs TRBV2 and TRBJ1-4, with D unresolved. Trimming removed 6 bases at V and 4 bases at J, with 21 bases between. In germline, CDR1 is SNHLY, CDR2 FYNNEI. The CDR3 extends over 17 amino acids. Here the CDR3 DNA reads TGTGCCAGCAGCGATACCGAGGAAATGGCGGGTAATGAAAAACTGTTTTTT. Translating it yields CASSDTEEMAGNEKLFF.

This clone turned up a few times. The rearrangement links TRBV18 to TRBJ2-7, with a weak D call TRBD2 (5 bases). Trimming removed 2 bases from V and 0 bases from J, with 8 bases in between. The CDR3 length is 14 residues. CDR1 and CDR2 from the germline V gene are KGHSH and LQKENI. CDR3 amino acids: CASSPSGYSYEQYF. The DNA for the CDR3 is TGTGCCAGCTCACCATCGGGATACTCCTACGAGCAGTACTTC.

The V and J genes are TRBV7-7 and TRBJ2-5; the match to TRBD2 covers 8 bases. The length of the CDR3 is 14 residues. With V trimmed by 6 bases and J by 4 bases, 7 bases remained unmatched. CDR1 is SSHAT and CDR2 is FNYEAQ in the germline V gene (reference sequence). The CDR3 loop is CASRQGLAGETQYF. The DNA for the CDR3 is TGTGCCAGCAGGCAAGGACTAGCTGGAGAGACCCAGTACTTC.

The V and J genes are TRBV18 and TRBJ1-5; TRBD1 aligns across 11 bases. There are 16 residues in the CDR3. Looked up from germline, CDR1 is KGHSH and CDR2 is LQKENI. Losses at the gene ends were 2 bases for V and 6 bases for J; bases not matched to a gene: 6. The CDR3, as DNA: TGTGCCAGCTCACCAGGGGGACAGGGGGGGAGTCAGCCCCAGCATTTT. Translation: CASSPGGQGGSQPQHF. The variable domain in full, completed from reference TRBV18 and TRBJ1-5, reads NAGVMQNPRHLVRRRGQEARLRCSPMKGHSHVYWYRQLPEEGLKFMVYLQKENIIDESGMPKERFSAEFPKEGPSILRIQQVVRGDSAAYFCASSPGGQGGSQPQHFGDGTRLSIL.

A single count supports this clone. The chain couples TRBV7-2 to TRBJ1-5; no clear D gene. Trimming pared 5 bases from V and 2 bases from J, leaving 13 bases between. CDR1 and CDR2 from the germline V gene are SGHTA and FQGNSA. This CDR3 spans 15 amino acids. The CDR3 reads CASSLNRGGNQPQHF. DNA for the CDR3: TGTGCCAGCAGCCTAAATCGGGGTGGCAATCAGCCCCAGCATTTT. Looking up the rest from reference TRBV7-2 and TRBJ1-5 gives the full variable domain: GAGVSQSPSNKVTEKGKDVELRCDPISGHTALYWYRQSLGQGLEFLIYFQGNSAPDKSGLPSDRFSAERTGGSVSTLTIQRTQQEDSAVYLCASSLNRGGNQPQHFGDGTRLSIL.

The V gene is TRBV5-6, the J gene TRBJ2-3; D might be TRBD1 (5 bases). From germline, CDR1 is SGHDT and CDR2 YYEEEE. The V end was cut by 4 bases, the J end by 6 bases, with 15 bases between. The CDR3 length is 14 residues. CDR3 amino acids: CASSPGQALDTQYF. DNA of the CDR3: TGTGCCAGCAGCCCAGGACAAGCTCTCGATACGCAGTATTTT.

The genes are TRBV7-9 and TRBJ1-1; 9 positions match TRBD1. V dropped 1 base and J dropped 3; count of bases not matched to a gene: 6. Germline CDR1 SEHNR, CDR2 FQNEAQ (reference sequence). The CDR3 is made up of 16 amino acids. For the CDR3, the DNA is TGTGCCAGCAGCTTAGGTCTACAGGGGGCAGACACTGAAGCTTTCTTT. It is translated as CASSLGLQGADTEAFF.

This rearrangement joins TRBV19 to TRBJ2-7; 7 bases fit TRBD2. V gave up 8 bases and J gave up 2 bases; unmatched junction bases: 12. The V gene's germline CDR1 is LNHDA and CDR2 SQIVND (reference sequence). The CDR3 extends over 15 amino acids. CDR3 in DNA: TGTGCCAGTCAAATCTCCCACGGGGGGACCTACGAGCAGTACTTC. As protein: CASQISHGGTYEQYF.

The chain combines TRBV5-1 with TRBJ1-3; D unresolved. There are 14 residues in the CDR3. Germline CDR1 is SGHRS and CDR2 is YFSETQ. Trimming stripped 1 base from V and 8 bases from J, with 13 bases between. Written as DNA, the CDR3 is TGCGCCAGCAGCTTGAGGAGTGGGAGGGACACCATATATTTT. Translation gives CASSLRSGRDTIYF.

The chain combines TRBV4-1 with TRBJ1-5; unclear D gene. V was trimmed by 3 bases and J by 3 bases, leaving 12 bases between them. Germline values: CDR1 MGHRA, CDR2 YSYEKL. The CDR3 contains 15 residues. The CDR3 sequence is CASSQARNTNQPQHF. CDR3 in DNA: TGCGCCAGCAGCCAGGCTAGAAATACCAATCAGCCCCAGCATTTT.

The rearrangement uses TRBV4-3 and TRBJ2-3, with D possibly matching TRBD1 (6 bases). The CDR3 contains 15 residues. The V and J ends lost 4 bases and 0 bases respectively, with 11 bases between them. The germline V gene has CDR1 LGHNA and CDR2 YSLEER. This CDR3 is CASSLQGFSTDTQYF. CDR3 DNA sequence: TGCGCCAGCAGCCTACAGGGATTCAGCACAGATACGCAGTATTTT.

The chain recombines TRBV11-2 with TRBJ2-7; no definite D call. Germline V lookup: CDR1 SGHAT, CDR2 FQNNGV. The CDR3 has 13 residues. Trimming cost V 1 base and J 2 bases, with 6 bases left between them. The CDR3 bases are TGTGCCAGCAGCTTAGGGGCCGCCTACGAGCAGTACTTC. Translating gives CASSLGAAYEQYF.